Given below is one TCR beta chain in context. Its antigen is undetermined. This entry comes from a study of cytomegalovirus exposure and HLA in healthy donors. Study results and caveats: Clusters of TCRs from the first cohort tended to co-occur in the roughly 120 validation repertoires (as a later analysis found). Rare sequences made up most TCRs, while some public TCRs were found in many donors. The listing of fewer than 200 TCR beta chains classed them as cytomegalovirus-associated.

TCRdb's copy holds only in-frame clones and misses some; the assay was immunoSEQ multiplex PCR. The sample consists of about 65,000 clones, 92% of them appearing once. This CDR3 contains 14 residues. CDR1 is SGHVS, CDR2 FQNEAQ, per germline. Trimming cost V 5 bases and J 4 bases, with 12 bases left between them. Sequencing was carried out using PBMCs. This sequence originates from a woman between 18 and 29 years old in good health and CMV-seronegative. The rearrangement joins TRBV7-8 to TRBJ1-5; D is perhaps TRBD1 (6 bases). CDR3 DNA sequence: TGTGCCAGCAGCCGTGGACAGTTTAATCAGCCCCAGCATTTT. This gives the protein CASSRGQFNQPQHF.